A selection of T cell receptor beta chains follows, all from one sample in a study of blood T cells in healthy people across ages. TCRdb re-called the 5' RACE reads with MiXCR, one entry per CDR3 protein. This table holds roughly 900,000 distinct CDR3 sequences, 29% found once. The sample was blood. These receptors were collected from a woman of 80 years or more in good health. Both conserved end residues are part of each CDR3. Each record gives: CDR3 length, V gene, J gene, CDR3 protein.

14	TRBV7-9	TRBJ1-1	CASSPPVGNAEAFF
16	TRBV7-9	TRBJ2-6	CASSPGRRSGANVLIF
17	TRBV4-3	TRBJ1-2	CASSAGERGFPIYGYTF
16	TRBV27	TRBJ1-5	CASSFRQGISNQPQHF
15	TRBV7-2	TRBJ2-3	CASSLDGRGTDTQYF
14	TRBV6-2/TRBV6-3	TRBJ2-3	CASSYSYSSDTQYF
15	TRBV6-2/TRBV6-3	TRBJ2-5	CASSYSSFQGETQYF
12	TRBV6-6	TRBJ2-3	CASSYSTRWAYF
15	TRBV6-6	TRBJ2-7	CASSYSDRGQGFVYF
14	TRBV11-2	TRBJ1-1	CASSLQLAITEAFF
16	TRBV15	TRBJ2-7	CATSTLRGDGSYEQYF
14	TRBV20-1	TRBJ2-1	CSAKGRGVDNEQFF
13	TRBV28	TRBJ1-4	CASSLLTEEKLFF